The 27 T cell receptor beta chains below were found in one sample sequenced in a study of blood T cell repertoires in COVID-19. The method was immunoSEQ multiplex PCR; TCRdb's version includes in-frame clones alone and lacks a portion of them. The table includes almost 80,000 clones, roughly 80% detected once. The material sequenced was peripheral blood. Receptors originate from a woman aged 65 to 85 with acute or convalescent COVID-19.

The chain is built from TRBV5-4 and TRBJ1-2; D not certain. Germline V gene sequence: CDR1 SGHNT, CDR2 YYREEE (reference sequence). The CDR3 sequence is 15 residues long. The V and J ends lost 1 base and 4 bases respectively, with 14 bases between them. CDR3 in DNA: TGTGCCAGCAGCTTGTCGGTGCAGGCCTTCTATGGCTACACCTTC. The encoded protein is CASSLSVQAFYGYTF.

The chain is built from TRBV2 and TRBJ1-5; D call uncertain. This CDR3 spans 14 amino acids. The ends were cut back, 2 bases at V and 5 bases at J, with 10 bases in the middle. Germline CDR1 reads SNHLY; CDR2 reads FYNNEI. The CDR3 nucleotides read TGTGCCAGCAGTGAATTCTCCGCAGATCAGCCCCAGCATTTT. Translation gives CASSEFSADQPQHF.

V and J are TRBV25-1 and TRBJ2-2, with D possibly TRBD2 on 6 matching bases. The germline V gene has CDR1 MGHDK and CDR2 SYGVNS. Trimming took 4 bases from V and 4 from J, leaving 7 bases between them. The CDR3 runs to 13 residues. CDR3 nucleotide sequence: TGTGCCAGCAGTGCGGGAGTCACCGGGGAGCTGTTTTTT. This encodes CASSAGVTGELFF.

V and J are TRBV11-1 and TRBJ2-7; 10 bases align to TRBD2. The CDR3 covers 14 residues. Losses at the gene ends were 11 bases for V and 1 base for J; bases not matched to a gene: 8. Per the germline V gene, CDR1 is SGHAT and CDR2 is FQDESV (reference sequence). CDR3 DNA sequence: TGTGCCTCCAAGACTAGCGGGCCTTCCTACGAGCAGTACTTC. Encoded protein: CASKTSGPSYEQYF.

This clone occurred a few times. The chain has TRBV3-1 (or the pseudogene TRBV3-2) and TRBJ2-2; D possibly corresponds to TRBD1 (5 bases). V was clipped by 3 bases and J by 5 bases, with 13 bases between them. Germline CDR1 is LGHDT and CDR2 is YNNKEL (reference sequence). CDR3 length equals 15 residues. The CDR3 DNA follows: TGTGCCAGCAGCCATTCATCAGGGAAAACCGGGGAGCTGTTTTTT. Translating gives CASSHSSGKTGELFF.

This rearrangement joins TRBV19 to TRBJ2-7, with a possible D match to TRBD2 (5 bases). The CDR3 is 13 residues long. CDR1 and CDR2 from the germline V gene are LNHDA and SQIVND (reference sequence). V was cut by 7 bases and J by 0 bases, with 10 bases left in between. The CDR3 DNA follows: TGTGCCAGTAAAAAGGAGGACTCCTACGAGCAGTACTTC. Translation gives CASKKEDSYEQYF.

The chain carries TRBV27 and TRBJ2-7, with 10 nucleotides matching TRBD1. The germline gives CDR1 MNHEY, CDR2 SMNVEV (reference sequence). This CDR3 comprises 21 residues. The V segment lost 0 bases and the J segment 0 bases; nucleotides outside the gene matches: 17. The CDR3 nucleotides are TGTGCCAGCAGTTTATCTGGGAACCGTCCGGGACAGGGGATCAGCTCCTACGAGCAGTACTTC. As protein: CASSLSGNRPGQGISSYEQYF.

The genes are TRBV4-2 and TRBJ2-3, with TRBD2 identical over 8 bases. This CDR3 contains 19 residues. Per germline, CDR1 LGHNA and CDR2 YNFKEQ. Trimming took 1 base from V and 2 from J; bases not matched to a gene: 14. CDR3 in amino acids: CASSQVGLGQTSVTDTQYF. The DNA for the CDR3 is TGTGCCAGCAGCCAAGTGGGCCTGGGTCAGACTAGCGTCACAGATACGCAGTATTTT.

The rearrangement uses TRBV27 and TRBJ1-6; D is ambiguous. The CDR3 has 13 amino acids. Germline CDR1 MNHEY, CDR2 SMNVEV (reference sequence). V was shortened by 2 bases and J by 9 bases, with 8 bases between the two germline ends. The DNA of the CDR3 is TGTGCCAGCAGTTTAGCGTGGTCTTCACCCCTCCACTTT. This codes for CASSLAWSSPLHF.

This chain links TRBV29-1 with TRBJ2-1; 9 nucleotides agree with TRBD2. V lost 5 bases to trimming and J lost 9 bases; unmatched junction nucleotides: 8. Germline V gives CDR1 SQVTM, CDR2 ANQGSEA. The CDR3 has 13 residues. The CDR3: CSVFGLAGLEQFF. CDR3 DNA: TGCAGCGTTTTTGGTCTAGCGGGACTTGAGCAGTTCTTC.

The chain uses TRBV4-1 and TRBJ2-7; 9 bases agree with TRBD2. This CDR3 has 17 residues. Germline CDR1 is MGHRA and CDR2 is YSYEKL. The V gene end was trimmed by 0 bases and the J gene end by 1 base; junction bases not matched to a gene: 7. CDR3 DNA: TGCGCCAGCAGCCAAGATCAATCACTAGCGGGTTCCTACGAGCAGTACTTC. It specifies CASSQDQSLAGSYEQYF.

The V and J genes are TRBV5-4 and TRBJ1-4; 11 bases are a match to TRBD1. V lost 4 bases, J lost 2 bases, and 4 bases stayed unmatched. CDR3 size: 16 residues. Germline V CDR1 and CDR2: SGHNT, YYREEE (reference sequence). CDR3 loop: CASSVWTGGTNEKLFF. The CDR3 DNA is TGTGCCAGCAGCGTCTGGACAGGGGGCACTAATGAAAAACTGTTTTTT.

The J gene is TRBJ2-5, the V gene TRBV6-4, with 9 nucleotides matching TRBD1. V was clipped by 5 bases and J by 7 bases; unmatched bases: 8. The CDR3 spans 14 residues. Per germline, CDR1 MRHNA and CDR2 SNTAGT. The CDR3 reads CASSPTGGEGTQYF. The CDR3, as DNA: TGTGCCAGCAGTCCTACAGGGGGCGAGGGGACCCAGTACTTC.

The chain couples TRBV25-1 to TRBJ1-4, with 8 bases matching TRBD1. The CDR3 length is 13 residues. J lost 7 bases, V lost 4 bases, and 2 bases had no gene match. Per germline, CDR1 MGHDK and CDR2 SYGVNS. The CDR3 protein is CASSGQGFEKLFF. The CDR3 nucleotides read TGTGCCAGCAGTGGACAGGGGTTTGAAAAACTGTTTTTT.

The V gene is TRBV7-9, the J gene TRBJ2-7; D uncertain. V shed 4 bases and J shed 3 bases, with 10 bases lying between them. Germline CDR1 SEHNR, CDR2 FQNEAQ (reference sequence). This CDR3 region has 13 residues. CDR3 DNA: TGTGCCAGCAGCTCAGCCCCTTACTACGAGCAGTACTTC. Translated: CASSSAPYYEQYF. Full variable domain (rest looked up from reference TRBV7-9 and TRBJ2-7): DTGVSQNPRHKITKRGQNVTFRCDPISEHNRLYWYRQTLGQGPEFLTYFQNEAQLEKSRLLSDRFSAERPKGSFSTLEIQRTEQGDSAMYLCASSSAPYYEQYFGPGTRLTVT.

This clone has just a few counts. V is TRBV29-1 and J is TRBJ1-4, with 8 bases that match TRBD1. This CDR3 spans 14 amino acids. After removal of 6 bases from V and 8 bases from J, the junction contained 11 bases not matched to a gene. Germline-derived CDR1 and CDR2 are SQVTM and ANQGSEA. The CDR3 DNA is TGCAGCGTGCTTCCGACAGGGGCTCGAGAAAAACTGTTTTTT. Translated, it gives CSVLPTGAREKLFF.

This chain uses TRBV7-9 with TRBJ2-6, with D uncertain. Germline V lookup: CDR1 SEHNR, CDR2 FQNEAQ (reference sequence). V was pared by 5 bases and J by 0 bases, with 11 bases between. This CDR3 spans 16 amino acids. The CDR3: CASSARQDSGANVLTF. CDR3 sequence (DNA): TGTGCCAGCAGCGCGCGACAAGACTCTGGGGCCAACGTCCTGACTTTC.

The V call is TRBV2, the J call TRBJ2-1; tentatively, D is TRBD2 (6 bases). This CDR3 has 15 amino acids. The V gene lost 4 bases and the J gene lost 8 bases, with 18 bases spanning the gap. CDR1 and CDR2 (germline): SNHLY, FYNNEI. CDR3 sequence (DNA): TGTGCCAGCAGTGTCTTAGCGGCGGGTATCGATGAGCAGTTCTTC. As protein: CASSVLAAGIDEQFF.

This clone was recorded only once. The chain uses TRBV2 and TRBJ1-5; D ambiguous. The V end was cut by 10 bases, the J end by 3 bases, with 13 bases between. This CDR3 is 13 amino acids long. From germline, CDR1 is SNHLY and CDR2 FYNNEI. CDR3 sequence reads: CATEDRVNQPQHF. CDR3 sequence (DNA): TGTGCCACCGAAGACCGGGTCAATCAGCCCCAGCATTTT.

The chain combines TRBV7-2 with TRBJ2-2; 9 nucleotides match TRBD2. Germline V gene data show CDR1 as SGHTA and CDR2 as FQGNSA. V shed 3 bases and J 5 bases; nucleotides not matched to a gene: 10. The CDR3 spans 17 residues. CDR3 residues: CASSFVHAGGRTGELFF. The DNA of the CDR3 is TGTGCCAGCAGCTTTGTTCACGCGGGAGGGAGAACCGGGGAGCTGTTTTTT.

The chain combines TRBV27 with TRBJ2-7; 11 bases align to TRBD2. Germline V CDR1 and CDR2: MNHEY, SMNVEV (reference sequence). J was trimmed by 6 bases and V by 7 bases; bases with no gene match: 8. This CDR3 comprises 14 residues. The CDR3 loop reads CASTKLAGDSEQYF. CDR3 nucleotide sequence: TGTGCCAGCACCAAACTAGCGGGAGACTCCGAGCAGTACTTC.

The gene calls are TRBV11-1 and TRBJ2-2, with D uncertain. The CDR3 length is 14 residues. Germline values: CDR1 SGHAT, CDR2 FQDESV (reference sequence). V was cut by 6 bases and J by 2 bases, with 10 bases left in between. This CDR3 reads CASSVVLNTGELFF. For the CDR3, the DNA is TGTGCCAGCAGTGTCGTCCTTAACACCGGGGAGCTGTTTTTT.

The chain is built from TRBV21-1 and TRBJ1-6. TRBV21-1 represents a pseudogene. CDR3 length: 16 residues. CDR3 amino acids: CASGNREKTWGSPLHF. DNA for the CDR3: TGTGCCAGCGGCAACCGGGAGAAAACGTGGGGTTCACCCCTCCACTTT.

The chain recombines TRBV6-2 or TRBV6-3 with TRBJ2-2; 7 nucleotides agree with TRBD2. The germline V gene encodes CDR1 MNHEY and CDR2 SVGEGT. This CDR3 has 17 amino acids. Trimming cost V 6 bases and J 1 base; bases outside gene matches: 11. CDR3 sequence: CASSQRSGGMNTGELFF. The CDR3 coding sequence is TGTGCCAGCAGCCAGAGGTCGGGGGGAATGAACACCGGGGAGCTGTTTTTT.

The chain couples TRBV19 to TRBJ2-1; tentatively, D is TRBD1 (5 bases). V was clipped by 6 bases and J by 2 bases, with 14 bases between them. Germline V gene sequence: CDR1 LNHDA, CDR2 SQIVND (reference sequence). The CDR3 covers 15 residues. The CDR3, as DNA: TGTGCCAGTAGCACCAGGGAAGGCACCTACAATGAGCAGTTCTTC. Its translation: CASSTREGTYNEQFF.

This clone was seen more than once but under ten times. The chain couples TRBV19 to TRBJ2-7; D perhaps matches TRBD1 (6 bases). The germline V gene encodes CDR1 LNHDA and CDR2 SQIVND (reference sequence). This CDR3 has 14 amino acids. The germline V and J ends were trimmed by 6 bases and 5 bases, with 17 bases remaining between them. CDR3 bases: TGTGCCAGTAGCGTCAACCGACAGGCCCACGAGCAGTACTTC. Residues: CASSVNRQAHEQYF.

The CDR3 DNA follows: TGCGCCAGCAGTGTAGCAGAGATAGGAAACACCATATATTTT. This gives the protein CASSVAEIGNTIYF. V and J are TRBV10-2 and TRBJ1-3; D gene unclear. V shed 4 bases and J shed 4 bases, with 11 bases lying between them. CDR3 length: 14 amino acids. Germline V gives CDR1 WSHSY, CDR2 SAAADI.